This record looks at one T cell receptor beta chain sequence and its context. The data derive from a study of cytotoxic CD8 clonotypes in ibrutinib-treated CLL. Assay used: immunoSEQ multiplex PCR; TCRdb lists only in-frame clones, some missing. Of 30,000 to 35,000 clones in the sample, about 70% were seen once. CDR3 length equals 15 residues. Germline-derived CDR1 and CDR2 are MNHNS and SASEGT. The V gene end was trimmed by 6 bases and the J gene end by 6 bases; junction bases not matched to a gene: 12. Here the sequenced sample was PBMCs, taken before ibrutinib treatment. The source is a human donor with chronic lymphocytic leukemia. The chain combines TRBV6-1 with TRBJ2-3, with 7 bases aligning to TRBD1. The CDR3 DNA is TGTGCCAGCAGAGATAACAGGGGTTTCGGGGATACGCAGTATTTT. Its translation is CASRDNRGFGDTQYF.